This T cell receptor (beta chain) was retrieved from a study of blood T cell repertoires in COVID-19. Study-level background: COVID-19 samples from acute and convalescent phases originated in the United States, Italy and Spain.

The sample holds a few counts of this clone. V was clipped by 3 bases and J by 4 bases, with 13 bases between them. The CDR3 contains 15 residues. The V gene's germline CDR1 is SGHAT and CDR2 FQNNGV. The repertoire was sequenced with immunoSEQ multiplex PCR; TCRdb's copy has only in-frame clones and lacks some. The table includes about 270,000 clones, approximately 91% detected once. Living in 24 US areas, the participants were between roughly 18 and 89 years of age. The V call is TRBV11-2, the J call TRBJ2-1, with D possibly matching TRBD2 (5 bases). The TCR was taken from a woman aged 40 to 50 with acute COVID-19. The sample taken for sequencing was PBMCs or T cells enriched from blood (not recorded which). CDR3 bases: TGTGCCAGCAGCTTTGACAACACTAGATACAATGAGCAGTTCTTC. Amino acid sequence: CASSFDNTRYNEQFF.